This T cell receptor (beta chain) was sequenced during a study of PD-L1 blockade in urothelial cancer. Study-wide context: At 3 weeks (second dose) and 6 weeks after starting treatment, blood was analyzed. There were a median of approximately 150,000 T cells in blood samples. Whole-study results and caveats: Lower than median blood TCR clonality before treatment predicted better survival.

On this clone itself: Its target is not known.

TCRdb's table, derived via immunoSEQ multiplex PCR, lists solely in-frame clones and lacks some. The sample has approximately 72,000 clones, more than 75% seen once. The sample's time point: pretreatment peripheral blood. Patients' urothelial carcinoma was locally advanced or metastatic. The TCR sequence derives from a man aged 60 to 75 with urothelial cancer. Sequencing used PBMCs, obtained around atezolizumab (anti-PD-L1) treatment.

The CDR3 spells CASSLLGGVNEQFF. Written as DNA, the CDR3 is TGTGCCAGCAGCCTTCTCGGGGGTGTCAATGAGCAGTTCTTC. The chain combines TRBV11-2 with TRBJ2-1; possibly TRBD2 for D (6 bases). Germline V lookup: CDR1 SGHAT, CDR2 FQNNGV. This CDR3 is 14 amino acids long. V lost 5 bases to trimming and J lost 6 bases, with 14 bases between them. The variable domain in full, with the rest retrieved from reference TRBV11-2 and TRBJ2-1, is EAGVAQSPRYKIIEKRQSVAFWCNPISGHATLYWYQQILGQGPKLLIQFQNNGVVDDSQLPKDRFSAERLKGVDSTLKIQPAKLEDSAVYLCASSLLGGVNEQFFGPGTRLTVL.